This entry describes one T cell receptor beta chain. Its antigen has not been determined. No base-level quality is on record; no much larger clone is a single base apart. These data originate in a study of CD8 T cells in ankylosing spondylitis listed by TCRdb under 2017. Context from the whole study: The study set out to find disease-linked TCR variants by profiling T cell receptor beta repertoires in ankylosing spondylitis patients and healthy donors. Peripheral blood samples were taken, and synovial fluid was additionally collected from ankylosing spondylitis patients. The whole study cohort included over a hundred healthy donors and around 25 ankylosing spondylitis patients.

The V and J ends are trimmed by 0 bases and 4 bases, leaving 13 bases between them. Inclusive of the bounding cysteine and phenylalanine, the CDR3 is 15 residues long. The only DNA kept is the CDR3, 45 bases in frame from the first base. In the germline V gene (reference sequence), CDR1 corresponds to DFQATT and CDR2 to SNEGSKA. General study outcomes and caveats: Some TCR beta motif variants had previously been reported in synovial fluid and blood of reactive arthritis patients, which suggested common disease-initiation mechanisms. A CD8+ phenotype was shown by the disease-linked clones, which were found at relatively low frequencies in peripheral blood. According to the report, matched synovial fluid samples from ankylosing spondylitis patients were significantly enriched for the disease-linked clones. Blood from ankylosing spondylitis patients appeared to be characterized by a TCR beta motif composed of roughly eight highly homologous amino acid variants.

TCRdb names Illumina HiSeq 2500 as the instrument used. Quantitative 5'-RACE with molecular barcodes was used to prepare TCR beta libraries. The authors processed their data as follows. A new computational method, built on a probabilistic model of VDJ rearrangement, was used to identify disease-linked TCR variants. TCRdb ran its own pipeline on the public reads, namely fastp trimming at Q25 and MiXCR clone calling, and kept in-frame beta chains. Rows merge per CDR3 protein into single entries with the most common DNA and genes. The V and J calls come from TCRdb's annotation, not from the publication. Across this sample there are a few hundred thousand distinct CDR3 sequences, with around 18% seen only once. 7.8% of the sample is held by the ten biggest clonotypes.

The V and J genes are TRBV20-1 and TRBJ1-5; perhaps TRBD1 is the D gene, with 5 bases matching. The source of this sequence is a male donor with ankylosing spondylitis or in good health (not recorded which). Sequencing used blood, either unsorted or a sorted T cell fraction (not recorded which). The DNA reads TGCAGTGCTAGAGATCTCGCAGGGTCGAATCAGCCCCAGCATTTT. Translation gives CSARDLAGSNQPQHF.